A single sample gave rise to the 21 T cell receptor beta chains below, sequenced in a study of blood T cell repertoires in COVID-19. The assay was immunoSEQ multiplex PCR, and TCRdb's table has in-frame clones only and misses some. The data contain about 480,000 clones, 87% of them singletons. The sample consisted of PBMCs or T cells enriched from blood (not recorded which). These receptors all stem from a woman aged 18 to 35 with acute COVID-19.

The chain combines TRBV7-6 with TRBJ2-3, with D tentatively TRBD1 (6 bases). The CDR3 runs 15 residues. Per the germline V gene, CDR1 is SGHVS and CDR2 is FNYEAQ. The ends were cut back, 1 base at V and 5 bases at J, with 13 bases in the middle. CDR3: CASSLGNTRGDTQYF. The CDR3, as DNA: TGTGCCAGCAGCTTAGGTAACACCAGGGGAGATACGCAGTATTTT.

On this clone itself: Other DNA variants within this sample encode the same CDR3. The chain couples TRBV29-1 to TRBJ2-1; 9 positions agree with TRBD1. After removal of 4 bases from V and 4 bases from J, the junction contained 11 bases not matched to a gene. CDR3 size: 16 residues. The germline CDR1 and CDR2 sequences are SQVTM and ANQGSEA. CDR3 nucleotide sequence: TGCAGCGTTGTGGGGTGGGGGACAGGGTTGTACAATGAGCAGTTCTTC. It is translated as CSVVGWGTGLYNEQFF.

This clone came up many times. The J gene is TRBJ2-1, the V gene TRBV9; TRBD2 matches 10 bases. The V gene's germline CDR1 is SGDLS and CDR2 YYNGEE. This CDR3 has 20 residues. V shed 4 bases, J shed 0 bases, and the junction held 16 bases outside the gene matches. CDR3 region: CASSSKSGGAFVYSYNEQFF. CDR3 bases: TGTGCCAGCAGCTCTAAGAGCGGGGGGGCCTTCGTATACTCCTACAATGAGCAGTTCTTC.

The chain carries TRBV20-1 and TRBJ2-3; D not certain. CDR3 length: 11 amino acids. The V end lost 3 bases, the J end lost 8 bases, and 9 bases lay between the germline ends. Germline values: CDR1 DFQATT, CDR2 SNEGSKA (reference sequence). The CDR3 here is CSASLLTTQYF. As DNA, the CDR3 is TGCAGTGCTAGCCTGCTAACTACGCAGTATTTT.

Only one count was recorded for this clone. The chain uses TRBV18 and TRBJ2-7; 7 nucleotides align to TRBD2. The germline gives CDR1 KGHSH, CDR2 LQKENI. CDR3 length: 15 amino acids. J was trimmed by 7 bases and V by 2 bases; bases with no gene match: 11. The CDR3 spells CASSPISIPGGEQYF. The DNA of the CDR3 is TGTGCCAGCTCACCAATCTCGATTCCGGGAGGAGAGCAGTACTTC.

The chain is built from TRBV14 and TRBJ2-5, with 14 positions matching TRBD2. The length of the CDR3 is 16 residues. V lost 1 base to trimming and J lost 4 bases; unmatched junction nucleotides: 2. CDR1 is SGHDN, CDR2 FVKESK, per germline. CDR3 amino acids: CASSQGLAGGRETQYF. For the CDR3, the DNA is TGTGCCAGCAGCCAAGGACTAGCGGGAGGGAGAGAGACCCAGTACTTC.

The chain employs TRBV1 and TRBJ1-1. TRBV1 is reported as a pseudogene. This CDR3 spans 13 amino acids. The CDR3 nucleotides are TGCACCAGGGCGGGACGACTGAACACTGAAGCTTTCTTT. Translated: CTRAGRLNTEAFF.

This clone was recorded a few times. J is TRBJ2-2 and V is TRBV6-5; TRBD1 agrees at 7 bases. This CDR3 is built from 14 residues. The germline V gene has CDR1 MNHEY and CDR2 SVGAGI. Trimming removed 6 bases from V and 7 bases from J; junction bases left unmatched: 8. DNA for the CDR3: TGTGCCAGCAGCCGGGACAGCGAAATCGGGGAGCTGTTTTTT. This codes for CASSRDSEIGELFF.

The genes are TRBV7-8 and TRBJ1-5; unclear D gene. The CDR3 runs to 14 residues. Germline CDR1 reads SGHVS; CDR2 reads FQNEAQ. V lost 4 bases and J 2 bases, leaving 9 bases between the germline ends. The CDR3 DNA reads as TGTGCCAGCAGCTCCAGTCCCGGCAATCAGCCCCAGCATTTT. Translation: CASSSSPGNQPQHF.

The J gene is TRBJ2-7, the V gene TRBV7-3; D might be TRBD1 (5 bases). Germline CDR1 and CDR2: SGHTA and FQGTGA. Trimming cost V 5 bases and J 1 base, with 18 bases left between them. This CDR3 is built from 16 residues. The CDR3 loop is CASSPTPSTGSYEQYF. CDR3 DNA: TGTGCCAGCAGCCCAACCCCTAGTACAGGTTCCTACGAGCAGTACTTC.

This sequence joins TRBV19 and TRBJ1-5, with no clear D. V was cut by 3 bases and J by 2 bases, with 8 bases left in between. CDR1 and CDR2 (germline): LNHDA, SQIVND (reference sequence). The CDR3 sequence is 14 residues long. This CDR3 is CASSIQVGNQPQHF. DNA for the CDR3: TGTGCCAGTAGTATTCAGGTAGGCAATCAGCCCCAGCATTTT.

J is TRBJ2-5 and V is TRBV10-3, with TRBD2 matching over 14 bases. The CDR3 contains 14 residues. Germline-derived CDR1 and CDR2 are ENHRY and SYGVKD. V lost 6 bases, J lost 6 bases, and 3 bases stayed unmatched. The CDR3 protein is CAIRGTSGGKTQYF. The CDR3 DNA is TGTGCCATCAGGGGGACTAGCGGGGGTAAGACCCAGTACTTC.

The rearrangement uses TRBV5-1 and TRBJ2-3; TRBD2 matches at 10 bases. There are 15 residues in the CDR3. Germline V CDR1 and CDR2: SGHRS, YFSETQ. V was pared by 4 bases and J by 4 bases, with 6 bases of the junction left unmatched. CDR3 protein: CASSGLAGVPDTQYF. Written as DNA, the CDR3 is TGCGCCAGCAGCGGTCTAGCGGGGGTCCCAGATACGCAGTATTTT.

This chain links TRBV19 with TRBJ2-3, with 7 bases that match TRBD1. Germline assignment: CDR1 LNHDA and CDR2 SQIVND (reference sequence). After removal of 3 bases from V and 4 bases from J, the junction contained 7 bases not matched to a gene. The CDR3 runs to 15 residues. CDR3: CASSIRDRGADTQYF. The CDR3 region has the DNA TGTGCCAGTAGTATCCGGGACAGAGGGGCAGATACGCAGTATTTT.

This chain connects TRBV10-2 to TRBJ2-6; D is unclear. Germline V gene lookup returns CDR1 WSHSY and CDR2 SAAADI. Trimming shortened V by 4 bases and J by 2 bases, and 9 bases separated the two germline ends. This CDR3 is built from 15 residues. CDR3 protein: CASSGARTGANVLTF. The DNA for the CDR3 is TGCGCCAGCAGTGGAGCCCGTACTGGGGCCAACGTCCTGACTTTC.

The chain carries TRBV18 and TRBJ1-2; TRBD1 agrees at 7 bases. CDR1 and CDR2 (germline): KGHSH, LQKENI. The CDR3 is 14 residues long. Trimming took 0 bases from V and 4 from J; bases not matched to a gene: 2. CDR3 sequence (DNA): TGTGCCAGCTCACCACCGGCAGGGGGCTATGGCTACACCTTC. This sequence encodes CASSPPAGGYGYTF.

The gene calls are TRBV14 and TRBJ2-7; D is possibly TRBD2 (5 bases). The germline V and J ends were trimmed by 8 bases and 3 bases, with 11 bases remaining between them. The CDR3 has 12 amino acids. In germline, CDR1 is SGHDN, CDR2 FVKESK. CDR3 amino acids: CASGSSHYEQYF. The CDR3 DNA sequence: TGTGCCAGCGGGAGTAGCCACTACGAGCAGTACTTC. The complete variable domain, with remaining parts taken from reference TRBV14 and TRBJ2-7, reads EAGVTQFPSHSVIEKGQTVTLRCDPISGHDNLYWYRRVMGKEIKFLLHFVKESKQDESGMPNNRFLAERTGGTYSTLKVQPAELEDSGVYFCASGSSHYEQYFGPGTRLTVT.

This chain uses TRBV2 with TRBJ1-6; 10 bases align to TRBD1. CDR3 length: 16 residues. J lost 7 bases, V lost 7 bases, and 10 bases had no gene match. The germline V gene encodes CDR1 SNHLY and CDR2 FYNNEI. The DNA for the CDR3 is TGTGCCAGCAAGGATCCGGGACAGGGGAAAAATTCACCCCTCCACTTT. It yields the protein CASKDPGQGKNSPLHF.

The chain employs TRBV11-3 and TRBJ2-7; TRBD1 agrees at 8 bases. Per the germline V gene, CDR1 is SGHNT and CDR2 is YENEEA. The CDR3 is 13 residues long. V shed 9 bases and J 2 bases; nucleotides not matched to a gene: 6. DNA of the CDR3: TGTGCCAGGACGACAGGGGAAGCCTACGAGCAGTACTTC. It codes for CARTTGEAYEQYF.

This clone was detected ten times or more. For the CDR3, the DNA is TGCAGTGCTAGTCCTACCTCAGGATACACTGAAGCTTTCTTT. Translated, it gives CSASPTSGYTEAFF. The chain joins TRBV20-1 to TRBJ1-1; no definite D call. V was clipped by 3 bases and J by 3 bases, with 14 bases between them. CDR1 and CDR2 from the germline V gene are DFQATT and SNEGSKA (reference sequence). The CDR3 is 14 residues long.

The genes are TRBV28 and TRBJ2-7, with 8 bases aligning to TRBD1. J was trimmed by 6 bases and V by 7 bases; bases with no gene match: 14. The CDR3 runs 15 residues. The germline V gene has CDR1 MDHEN and CDR2 SYDVKM. The CDR3 sequence: CASTSTDRELGEQYF. Written as DNA, the CDR3 is TGTGCCAGCACCTCGACGGACAGGGAGTTAGGCGAGCAGTACTTC.